This TCR beta chain was found in a study of blood T cell repertoires in COVID-19. Study details: COVID-19 samples from acute and convalescent phases originated in the United States, Italy and Spain. PBMCs, B-cell-depleted T cells, or T cells provided the cDNA or gDNA that made up the material.

This clone was seen a handful of times. As handled by the study authors: Estimation of nucleated cell counts relied on the amplification of reference gene primers. Clones were read by immunoSEQ multiplex PCR, and TCRdb kept only the in-frame ones, dropping some. For V, J and clone size, that table is used; D and trimming come from the DNA. The repertoire has 300,000 to 350,000 clones, more than 70% of them found once; the top ten carry approximately 3%. Germline V gene data show CDR1 as SGHRS and CDR2 as YFSETQ. CDR3 size: 15 residues. V was pared by 4 bases and J by 6 bases, with 14 bases between. The receptor was derived from a man aged 25 to 45 with active or convalescent COVID-19. The chain carries TRBV5-1 and TRBJ1-6; D uncertain. The material sequenced was peripheral blood. The chain's CDR3 is CASSPSQATNSPLHF. The CDR3 DNA sequence: TGCGCCAGCAGCCCCTCGCAGGCGACTAATTCACCCCTCCACTTT.